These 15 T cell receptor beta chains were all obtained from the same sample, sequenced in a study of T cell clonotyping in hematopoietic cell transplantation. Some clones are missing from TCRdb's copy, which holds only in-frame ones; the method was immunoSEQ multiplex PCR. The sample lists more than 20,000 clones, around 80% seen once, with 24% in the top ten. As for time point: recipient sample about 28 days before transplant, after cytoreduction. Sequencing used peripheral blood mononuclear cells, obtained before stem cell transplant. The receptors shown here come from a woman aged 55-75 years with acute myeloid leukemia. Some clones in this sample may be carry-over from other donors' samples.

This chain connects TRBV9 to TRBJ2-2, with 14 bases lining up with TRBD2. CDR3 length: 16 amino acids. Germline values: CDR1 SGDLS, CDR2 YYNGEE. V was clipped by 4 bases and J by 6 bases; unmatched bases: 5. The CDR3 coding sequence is TGTGCCAGCAGCTATCGGACTAGCGGGGGGTCCGGGGAGCTGTTTTTT. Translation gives CASSYRTSGGSGELFF.

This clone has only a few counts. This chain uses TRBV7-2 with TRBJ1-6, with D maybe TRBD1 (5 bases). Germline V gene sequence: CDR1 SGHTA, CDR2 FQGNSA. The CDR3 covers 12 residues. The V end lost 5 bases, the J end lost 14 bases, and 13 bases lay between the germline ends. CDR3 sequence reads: CASSQGQSTLHF. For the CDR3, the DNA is TGTGCCAGCAGCCAAGGACAATCAACCCTCCACTTT.

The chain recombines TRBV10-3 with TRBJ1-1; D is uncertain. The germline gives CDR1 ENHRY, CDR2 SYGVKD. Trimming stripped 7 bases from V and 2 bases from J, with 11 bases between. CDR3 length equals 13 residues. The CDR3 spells CAINQQVNTEAFF. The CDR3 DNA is TGTGCCATCAACCAACAAGTTAACACTGAAGCTTTCTTT.

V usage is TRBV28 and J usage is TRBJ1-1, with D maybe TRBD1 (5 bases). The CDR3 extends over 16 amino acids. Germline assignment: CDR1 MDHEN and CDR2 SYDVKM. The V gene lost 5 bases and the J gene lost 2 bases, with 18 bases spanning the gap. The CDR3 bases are TGTGCCAGCAGTCCCTACCGGGGCAGCCAAAACACTGAAGCTTTCTTT. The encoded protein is CASSPYRGSQNTEAFF.

The CDR3 DNA is TGTGCCAGCAGCAAATCGGGGACAGCCTATAATGAAAAACTGTTTTTT. Its protein is CASSKSGTAYNEKLFF. This chain links TRBV11-1 with TRBJ1-4; TRBD1 matches at 7 bases. The CDR3 extends over 16 amino acids. V lost 5 bases, J lost 4 bases, and 10 bases stayed unmatched. The germline V gene encodes CDR1 SGHAT and CDR2 FQDESV (reference sequence).

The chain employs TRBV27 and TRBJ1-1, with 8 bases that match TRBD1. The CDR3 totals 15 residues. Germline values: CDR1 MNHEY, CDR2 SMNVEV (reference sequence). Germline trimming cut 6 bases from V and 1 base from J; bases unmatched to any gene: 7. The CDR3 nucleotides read TGTGCCAGCAGGCCCCGGCAGGGGGCGAACACTGAAGCTTTCTTT. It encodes CASRPRQGANTEAFF.

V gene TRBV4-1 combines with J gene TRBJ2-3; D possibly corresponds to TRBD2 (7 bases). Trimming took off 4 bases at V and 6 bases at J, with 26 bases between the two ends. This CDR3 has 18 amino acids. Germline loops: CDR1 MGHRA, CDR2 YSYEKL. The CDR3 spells CASSLRGASASTWDTQYF. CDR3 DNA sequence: TGCGCCAGCAGCCTCCGGGGGGCTAGCGCCTCGACATGGGATACGCAGTATTTT.

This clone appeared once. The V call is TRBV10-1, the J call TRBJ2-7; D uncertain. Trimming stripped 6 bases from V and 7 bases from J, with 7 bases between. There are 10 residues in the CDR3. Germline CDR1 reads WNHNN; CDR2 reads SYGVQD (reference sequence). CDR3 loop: CASRTAEQYF. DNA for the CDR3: TGCGCCAGCAGAACAGCAGAGCAGTACTTC.

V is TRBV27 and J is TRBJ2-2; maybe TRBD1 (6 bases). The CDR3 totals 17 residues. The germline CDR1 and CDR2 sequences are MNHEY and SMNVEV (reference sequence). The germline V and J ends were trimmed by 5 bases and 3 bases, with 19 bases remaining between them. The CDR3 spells CASSPLSGTSYTGELFF. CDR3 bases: TGTGCCAGCAGTCCACTATCCGGGACATCTTACACCGGGGAGCTGTTTTTT.

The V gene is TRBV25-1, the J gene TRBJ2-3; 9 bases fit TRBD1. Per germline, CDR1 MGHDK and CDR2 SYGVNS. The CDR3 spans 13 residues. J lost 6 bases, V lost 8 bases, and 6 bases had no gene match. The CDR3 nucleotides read TGTGCCAGCGGCGGGACAGGGTACGATACGCAGTATTTT. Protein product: CASGGTGYDTQYF.

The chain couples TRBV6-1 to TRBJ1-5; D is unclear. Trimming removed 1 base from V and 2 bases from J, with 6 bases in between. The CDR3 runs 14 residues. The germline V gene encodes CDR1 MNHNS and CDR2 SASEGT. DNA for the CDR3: TGTGCCAGCAGTGAAGGGTCAGGCAATCAGCCCCAGCATTTT. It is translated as CASSEGSGNQPQHF.

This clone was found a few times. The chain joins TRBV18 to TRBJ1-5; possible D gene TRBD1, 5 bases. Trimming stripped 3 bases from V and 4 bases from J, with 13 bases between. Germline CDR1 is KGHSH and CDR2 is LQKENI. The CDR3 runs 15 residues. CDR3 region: CASSPQGPKNQPQHF. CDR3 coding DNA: TGTGCCAGCTCACCTCAGGGACCGAAAAATCAGCCCCAGCATTTT. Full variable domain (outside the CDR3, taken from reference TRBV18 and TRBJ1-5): NAGVMQNPRHLVRRRGQEARLRCSPMKGHSHVYWYRQLPEEGLKFMVYLQKENIIDESGMPKERFSAEFPKEGPSILRIQQVVRGDSAAYFCASSPQGPKNQPQHFGDGTRLSIL.

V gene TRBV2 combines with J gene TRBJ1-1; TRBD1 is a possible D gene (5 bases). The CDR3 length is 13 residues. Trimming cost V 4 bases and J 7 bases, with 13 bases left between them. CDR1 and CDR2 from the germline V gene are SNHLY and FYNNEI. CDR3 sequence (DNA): TGTGCCAGCAGTGGGACCAGGGCCATTGAAGCTTTCTTT. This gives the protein CASSGTRAIEAFF.

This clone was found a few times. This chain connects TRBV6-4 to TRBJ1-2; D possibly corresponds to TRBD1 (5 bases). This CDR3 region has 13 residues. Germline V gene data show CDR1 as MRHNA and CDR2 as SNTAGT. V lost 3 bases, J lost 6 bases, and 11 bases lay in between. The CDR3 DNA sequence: TGTGCCAGCAGTGAGTCCCCAGGGAATGGCTACACCTTC. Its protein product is CASSESPGNGYTF.

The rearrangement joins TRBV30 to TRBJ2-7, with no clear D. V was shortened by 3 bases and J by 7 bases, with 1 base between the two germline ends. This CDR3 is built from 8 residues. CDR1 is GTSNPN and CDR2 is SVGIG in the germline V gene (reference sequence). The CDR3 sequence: CAWREQYF. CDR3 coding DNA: TGTGCCTGGAGGGAGCAGTACTTC.